A single T cell receptor beta chain is shown here with its context. V lost 3 bases and J 6 bases, leaving 6 bases between the germline ends. Germline V gives CDR1 SGHNT, CDR2 YENEEA. This CDR3 is 12 amino acids long. This entry is derived from a study of technical replicates of blood from a few donors. Sequenced by immunoSEQ multiplex PCR; TCRdb stores in-frame clones only, minus some. The sample contains 74,000 or so clones, about 92% of which appear only once. The sequence came from a human donor in good health. The sequencing sample was made of T cells isolated from PBMCs. The chain recombines TRBV11-3 with TRBJ2-1; a weak D match, TRBD2 (5 bases). The CDR3 bases are TGTGCCAGCAGCTTCCGGGGCAATGAGCAGTTCTTC. It translates to CASSFRGNEQFF.